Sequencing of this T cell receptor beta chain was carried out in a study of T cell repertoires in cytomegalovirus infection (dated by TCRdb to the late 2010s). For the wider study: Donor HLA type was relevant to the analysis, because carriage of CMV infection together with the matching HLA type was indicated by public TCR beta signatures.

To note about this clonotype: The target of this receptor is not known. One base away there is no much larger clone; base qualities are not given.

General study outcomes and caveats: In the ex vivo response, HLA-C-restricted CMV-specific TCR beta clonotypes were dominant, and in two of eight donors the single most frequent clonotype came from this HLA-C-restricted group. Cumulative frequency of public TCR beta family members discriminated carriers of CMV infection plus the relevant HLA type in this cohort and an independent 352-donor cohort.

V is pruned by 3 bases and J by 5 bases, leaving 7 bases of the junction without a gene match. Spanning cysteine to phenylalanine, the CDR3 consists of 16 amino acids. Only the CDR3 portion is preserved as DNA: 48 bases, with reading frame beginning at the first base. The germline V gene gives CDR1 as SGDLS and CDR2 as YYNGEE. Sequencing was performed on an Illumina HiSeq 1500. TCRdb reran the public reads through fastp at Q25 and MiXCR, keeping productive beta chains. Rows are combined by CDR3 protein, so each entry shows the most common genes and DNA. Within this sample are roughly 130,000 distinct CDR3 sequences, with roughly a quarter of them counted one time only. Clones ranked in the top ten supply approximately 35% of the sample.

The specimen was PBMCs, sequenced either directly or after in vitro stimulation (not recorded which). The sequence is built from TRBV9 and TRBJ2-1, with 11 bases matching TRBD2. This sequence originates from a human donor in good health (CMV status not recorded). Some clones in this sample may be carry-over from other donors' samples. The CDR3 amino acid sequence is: CASSASGRFFDNEQFF. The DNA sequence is TGTGCCAGCAGCGCTAGCGGGAGGTTTTTCGACAATGAGCAGTTCTTC.